This record looks at one T cell receptor (beta chain) sequence and its context. The CDR3 covers 11 residues. Per germline, CDR1 MDHEN and CDR2 SYDVKM. V dropped 6 bases and J dropped 10 bases, with 10 bases sitting between them. Clones were sequenced by immunoSEQ multiplex PCR, and TCRdb holds only the in-frame ones, with some missing. The profile shows over 150,000 clones, about 93% of them singletons. The data derive from a study of control samples from healthy donors and cancer patients. The rearrangement joins TRBV28 to TRBJ1-5; a weak D match, TRBD1 (5 bases). Sample: blood. The TCR originated in a man younger than 35 in good health. Here the CDR3 reads CASSLGTPQHF. The DNA for the CDR3 is TGTGCCAGCAGCCTAGGGACCCCCCAGCATTTT.